The 13 T cell receptor beta chains listed next were all sequenced from one sample in a study of early T cells in non-severe SARS-CoV-2 infection. TCRdb ran MiXCR on the 5' RACE reads and lists one entry per CDR3 protein. The profile shows some 62,000 distinct CDR3 sequences, approximately 8.8% of them singletons. The sample was whole blood, taken at baseline. Source of these receptors: an adult who was a healthcare worker with PCR-confirmed SARS-CoV-2 infection or an uninfected control (not recorded which).

This clonotype has more than one count but fewer than ten. This chain links TRBV7-2 with TRBJ2-3; unclear D gene. V was trimmed by 5 bases and J by 5 bases, leaving 8 bases between them. The germline CDR1 and CDR2 sequences are SGHTA and FQGNSA. CDR3 size: 12 residues. CDR3 DNA: TGTGCCAGCAGCCCCCGAAGAGATACGCAGTATTTT. Translation: CASSPRRDTQYF.

The rearrangement links TRBV6-6 to TRBJ2-3; 11 bases match TRBD2. The CDR3 has 16 residues. The V gene end was trimmed by 5 bases and the J gene end by 0 bases; junction bases not matched to a gene: 4. Germline V gives CDR1 MNHNY, CDR2 SVGAGI (reference sequence). This CDR3 is CASSRLAGLSTDTQYF. CDR3 DNA: TGTGCCAGCAGTAGACTAGCGGGGCTTAGCACAGATACGCAGTATTTT.

This clonotype was counted ten times or more. The chain couples TRBV27 to TRBJ2-1; the match to TRBD2 covers 11 bases. CDR1 is MNHEY and CDR2 is SMNVEV in the germline V gene (reference sequence). Trimming cost V 5 bases and J 0 bases; bases outside gene matches: 9. The CDR3 sequence is 18 residues long. CDR3 in DNA: TGTGCCAGCAGTCCTCGACTAGCGGGAAGGAGCTCCTACAATGAGCAGTTCTTC. This encodes CASSPRLAGRSSYNEQFF.

At least ten counts were recorded for this clonotype. The chain uses TRBV5-6 and TRBJ2-2, with D possibly TRBD1 on 6 matching bases. The CDR3 has 14 residues. The ends were cut back, 3 bases at V and 2 bases at J, with 8 bases in the middle. Germline V gene lookup returns CDR1 SGHDT and CDR2 YYEEEE. CDR3 amino acids: CASSWDTNTGELFF. CDR3 DNA: TGTGCCAGCAGCTGGGACACTAACACCGGGGAGCTGTTTTTT.

The CDR3 coding sequence is TGTGCCAGCTCACCGGCCAGGAGTTACGAGCAGTACTTC. Translation gives CASSPARSYEQYF. J is TRBJ2-7 and V is TRBV18; no definite D call. Germline values: CDR1 KGHSH, CDR2 LQKENI. CDR3 size: 13 residues. V lost 3 bases to trimming and J lost 4 bases, with 10 bases between them.

This clonotype was recorded once. A much larger clone differs by one base, so this may be a read error. As the CDR3 is not closed by the conserved phenylalanine or tryptophan, this likely results from a read error. The chain couples TRBV6-1 to TRBJ1-2, with D possibly being TRBD1 (6 bases). Germline lookup yields CDR1 MNHNS and CDR2 SASEGT. The CDR3 consists of 15 residues. Trimming took 7 bases from V and 1 from J, leaving 16 bases between them. The DNA of the CDR3 is TGTGCCAGCATTCAAAACAGGGCCCTTAACTATGGCTACACCATC. Its translation: CASIQNRALNYGYTI.

This clonotype appeared a few times. The chain has TRBV11-2 and TRBJ2-6; D gene ambiguous. The CDR3 is made up of 14 amino acids. CDR1 is SGHAT and CDR2 is FQNNGV in the germline V gene. The V end lost 4 bases, the J end lost 3 bases, and 7 bases lay between the germline ends. The CDR3 DNA is TGTGCCAGCAGCTCCCCGGGTGGGGCCAACGTCCTGACTTTC. It translates to CASSSPGGANVLTF.

Ten or more counts support this clonotype. The rearrangement uses TRBV24-1 and TRBJ2-1; 12 bases agree with TRBD2. V shed 4 bases, J shed 4 bases, and the junction held 4 bases outside the gene matches. Germline V gene data show CDR1 as KGHDR and CDR2 as SFDVKD. The CDR3 spans 16 residues. Here the CDR3 reads CATSEPTSGGYNEQFF. The CDR3, as DNA: TGTGCCACCAGTGAACCGACTAGCGGGGGATACAATGAGCAGTTCTTC.

This clonotype was detected many times. The chain combines TRBV7-9 with TRBJ2-7; D is unresolved. V was cut by 5 bases and J by 5 bases, with 10 bases left in between. Germline V CDR1 and CDR2: SEHNR, FQNEAQ (reference sequence). The CDR3 is 12 residues long. For the CDR3, the DNA is TGTGCCAGCAGCGCCACAGCCGACGAGCAGTACTTC. Its protein is CASSATADEQYF.

This clonotype was recorded many times. DNA for the CDR3: TGTGCCAGCAGTTCGGGCAGGGCTGGGGCCAACGTCCTGACTTTC. Amino acid sequence: CASSSGRAGANVLTF. The chain couples TRBV27 to TRBJ2-6; maybe TRBD1 (5 bases). CDR3 size: 15 residues. The V and J ends lost 4 bases and 2 bases respectively, with 9 bases between them. Germline-derived CDR1 and CDR2 are MNHEY and SMNVEV (reference sequence).

This clonotype came up many times. This chain joins TRBV27 and TRBJ2-5, with unresolved D. V was cut by 0 bases and J by 2 bases, with 10 bases left in between. Germline V gene lookup returns CDR1 MNHEY and CDR2 SMNVEV (reference sequence). The CDR3 covers 15 residues. This chain's CDR3 is CASSLSGMRQETQYF. The CDR3 DNA sequence: TGTGCCAGCAGTTTATCGGGGATGCGGCAAGAGACCCAGTACTTC.

This clonotype was seen ten or more times. The rearrangement links TRBV7-9 to TRBJ2-1, with TRBD2 matching 8 bases. Trimming took 0 bases from V and 2 from J; bases not matched to a gene: 3. This CDR3 region has 16 residues. Germline V gene lookup returns CDR1 SEHNR and CDR2 FQNEAQ (reference sequence). The DNA of the CDR3 is TGTGCCAGCAGCTTAGCGCTAGCGGGCACCTACAATGAGCAGTTCTTC. Translated, it gives CASSLALAGTYNEQFF.

This clonotype was picked up many times. V usage is TRBV10-3 and J usage is TRBJ2-6, with 7 bases aligning to TRBD1. Germline trimming cut 4 bases from V and 0 bases from J; bases unmatched to any gene: 3. CDR1 and CDR2 (germline): ENHRY, SYGVKD. The CDR3 loop spans 16 amino acids. CDR3 residues: CAISAQGPSGANVLTF. CDR3 in DNA: TGTGCCATCAGTGCACAGGGGCCCTCTGGGGCCAACGTCCTGACTTTC.